Below are 7 T cell receptor beta chains sequenced from a single sample in a study of T cells in Graves' hyperthyroidism and ophthalmopathy. Researchers took RNA transcripts and amplified the TCR beta CDR3 regions from them. During a first-round RT-PCR of the TCR CDR3, the HTBI primer set was used. TCRdb re-called the multiplex PCR reads with MiXCR, one entry per CDR3 protein. The repertoire consists of hundreds of thousands of distinct CDR3 sequences, with approximately 16% occurring once and the leading ten covering around a sixth. Sequenced material: blood. The source is a woman aged 18-29 years with Graves' hyperthyroidism.

This clonotype has a handful of counts. This sequence joins TRBV19 and TRBJ1-6; TRBD1 is a possible D gene (5 bases). Germline CDR1 reads LNHDA; CDR2 reads SQIVND (reference sequence). V was pared by 6 bases and J by 7 bases, with 16 bases between. The CDR3 sequence is 15 residues long. CDR3 DNA: TGTGCCAGTAGACCCCGGGGCACGCAGAATTCACCCCTCCACTTT. Its translation: CASRPRGTQNSPLHF.

V usage is TRBV7-8 and J usage is TRBJ1-2; no definite D call. Germline CDR1 SGHVS, CDR2 FQNEAQ. This CDR3 comprises 13 residues. V shed 1 base and J shed 8 bases, with 11 bases lying between them. CDR3 nucleotides: TGTGCCAGCAGCTTAGAAGCCAGGATGGGCTACACCTTC. This encodes CASSLEARMGYTF.

The gene calls are TRBV19 and TRBJ1-2; 9 bases are a match to TRBD1. This CDR3 contains 12 residues. J gave up 7 bases and V 3 bases, and 0 bases lay outside the gene matches. CDR1 and CDR2 (germline): LNHDA, SQIVND (reference sequence). CDR3 nucleotide sequence: TGTGCCAGTAGTATGACAGGGGGTGGCTACACCTTC. Protein: CASSMTGGGYTF.

There are many counts of this clonotype. This chain connects TRBV27 to TRBJ2-1; TRBD2 is a possible D gene (6 bases). V was trimmed by 5 bases and J by 7 bases, leaving 21 bases between them. Germline values: CDR1 MNHEY, CDR2 SMNVEV (reference sequence). The CDR3 spans 16 residues. CDR3 nucleotide sequence: TGTGCCAGCAGTCCCACCCAGGGACTGGGCTCAAATGAGCAGTTCTTC. Its translation is CASSPTQGLGSNEQFF.

The chain employs TRBV20-1 and TRBJ2-2, with 9 nucleotides matching TRBD1. Germline trimming cut 3 bases from V and 0 bases from J; bases unmatched to any gene: 2. Germline CDR1 reads DFQATT; CDR2 reads SNEGSKA (reference sequence). The CDR3 spans 15 residues. This chain's CDR3 is CSARDRGANTGELFF. In nucleotides, the CDR3 is TGCAGTGCTAGGGACAGGGGCGCGAACACCGGGGAGCTGTTTTTT.

V usage is TRBV7-9 and J usage is TRBJ2-5; unclear D gene. This CDR3 is 14 amino acids long. CDR1 is SEHNR and CDR2 is FQNEAQ in the germline V gene (reference sequence). Trimming shortened V by 0 bases and J by 0 bases, and 5 bases separated the two germline ends. The CDR3: CASSLASNQETQYF. In nucleotides, the CDR3 is TGTGCCAGCAGCTTAGCTTCAAACCAAGAGACCCAGTACTTC.

This clonotype occurred many times. The chain recombines TRBV12-3 or TRBV12-4 with TRBJ1-5, with 7 positions matching TRBD1. The CDR3 sequence is 16 residues long. V lost 5 bases to trimming and J lost 4 bases; unmatched junction nucleotides: 11. The CDR3 nucleotides read TGTGCCAGCAGTCCACACCAGGGACAGAGTAATCAGCCCCAGCATTTT. It yields the protein CASSPHQGQSNQPQHF.